A single sample is the source of the 25 T cell receptor beta chains below, sequenced in a study of cytomegalovirus exposure and HLA in healthy donors. Primers included in the PCR were 60 Vbeta and 13 Jbeta primers. Libraries were prepared by immunoSEQ multiplex PCR; TCRdb keeps only in-frame clonotypes and omits some of them. The sample holds 70,000 to 95,000 clones; 80% are singletons and the top ten take around 2%. Sequences were obtained from PBMCs. Receptors were obtained from a man between 18 and 35 years old in good health and CMV-seronegative.

V usage is TRBV5-1 and J usage is TRBJ1-1; D might be TRBD1 (5 bases). V was trimmed by 0 bases and J by 7 bases, leaving 7 bases between them. The CDR3 has 12 residues. CDR1 and CDR2 from the germline V gene are SGHRS and YFSETQ. CDR3 coding DNA: TGCGCCAGCAGCTTGGACAGGTTTGAAGCTTTCTTT. As protein: CASSLDRFEAFF.

The genes are TRBV13 and TRBJ2-5, with D perhaps TRBD2 (5 bases). V dropped 1 base and J dropped 4 bases, with 13 bases sitting between them. The CDR3 is 15 residues long. CDR1 and CDR2 from the germline V gene are PRHDT and FYEKMQ (reference sequence). The CDR3 spells CASSLAFGRGETQYF. The CDR3 nucleotides read TGTGCCAGCAGCTTAGCTTTCGGCCGGGGAGAGACCCAGTACTTC. Full variable domain (rest looked up from reference TRBV13 and TRBJ2-5): AAGVIQSPRHLIKEKRETATLKCYPIPRHDTVYWYQQGPGQDPQFLISFYEKMQSDKGSIPDRFSAQQFSDYHSELNMSSLELGDSALYFCASSLAFGRGETQYFGPGTRLLVL.

The chain has TRBV5-6 and TRBJ2-6; 9 bases agree with TRBD1. Germline CDR1 reads SGHDT; CDR2 reads YYEEEE. The CDR3 has 17 amino acids. Losses at the gene ends were 0 bases for V and 2 bases for J; bases not matched to a gene: 3. The CDR3 here is CASSLDRGHAGANVLTF. DNA for the CDR3: TGTGCCAGCAGCTTGGACAGGGGGCATGCTGGGGCCAACGTCCTGACTTTC. Full variable domain (rest looked up from reference TRBV5-6 and TRBJ2-6): DAGVTQSPTHLIKTRGQQVTLRCSPKSGHDTVSWYQQALGQGPQFIFQYYEEEERQRGNFPDRFSGHQFPNYSSELNVNALLLGDSALYLCASSLDRGHAGANVLTFGAGSRLTVL.

J is TRBJ1-2 and V is TRBV7-8; D is possibly TRBD1 (6 bases). V shed 0 bases and J shed 8 bases, with 13 bases lying between them. The CDR3 covers 14 residues. CDR1 is SGHVS and CDR2 is FQNEAQ in the germline V gene. Written as DNA, the CDR3 is TGTGCCAGCAGCTTAGCAGGCATGAGGGGGGGCTACACCTTC. This codes for CASSLAGMRGGYTF. The variable domain in full, with the rest retrieved from reference TRBV7-8 and TRBJ1-2, is GAGVSQSPRYKVAKRGQDVALRCDPISGHVSLFWYQQALGQGPEFLTYFQNEAQLDKSGLPSDRFFAERPEGSVSTLKIQRTQQEDSAVYLCASSLAGMRGGYTFGSGTRLTVV.

This clone occurred a few times. The CDR3 loop reads CASFLSGGTQETQYF. The CDR3 DNA reads as TGCGCCAGCTTCCTTAGCGGGGGGACCCAAGAGACCCAGTACTTC. The chain uses TRBV5-1 and TRBJ2-5; 10 bases line up with TRBD2. The V and J ends lost 7 bases and 1 base, in that order; junction bases with no gene match: 7. Germline V gene data show CDR1 as SGHRS and CDR2 as YFSETQ. CDR3 length: 15 residues.

The V gene is TRBV18, the J gene TRBJ1-5; no firm D call. Germline CDR1 and CDR2: KGHSH and LQKENI. Between the trimmed V and J ends, which lost 5 bases and 8 bases, there was a span of 10 bases. The CDR3 has 12 residues. The CDR3 spells CASSGYGEPQHF. The CDR3 DNA follows: TGTGCCAGCTCAGGGTATGGAGAGCCCCAGCATTTT.

The J gene is TRBJ2-3, the V gene TRBV4-1; TRBD2 might be the D (6 bases). Germline V gene data show CDR1 as MGHRA and CDR2 as YSYEKL. Trimming shortened V by 4 bases and J by 6 bases, and 23 bases separated the two germline ends. The CDR3 has 17 amino acids. As DNA, the CDR3 is TGCGCCAGCAGCCGGGGAGGTCTGAGTGCCCTTGGCGATACGCAGTATTTT. It codes for CASSRGGLSALGDTQYF.

Here the CDR3 reads CASRTQQVSYEQYF. CDR3 bases: TGTGCCAGCAGAACTCAACAGGTTTCCTACGAGCAGTACTTC. The rearrangement links TRBV28 to TRBJ2-7; a possible D gene is TRBD1 (5 bases). Trimming cost V 6 bases and J 1 base, with 13 bases left between them. CDR1 MDHEN and CDR2 SYDVKM come from the germline V gene. This CDR3 is built from 14 residues.

The genes are TRBV18 and TRBJ1-5, with 7 bases aligning to TRBD1. The germline V gene encodes CDR1 KGHSH and CDR2 LQKENI. V shed 4 bases, J shed 0 bases, and the junction held 9 bases outside the gene matches. This CDR3 comprises 17 residues. The CDR3 loop reads CASSLQGIGYSNQPQHF. The DNA of the CDR3 is TGTGCCAGCTCACTACAGGGGATTGGTTATAGCAATCAGCCCCAGCATTTT.

The chain recombines TRBV7-6 with TRBJ2-7, with TRBD2 as a possible D gene (5 bases). Trimming took 5 bases from V and 2 from J, leaving 13 bases between them. This CDR3 is built from 14 residues. Germline loops: CDR1 SGHVS, CDR2 FNYEAQ. CDR3 amino acids: CASSPSDGTYEQYF. The CDR3 nucleotides read TGTGCCAGCAGCCCCTCGGACGGGACCTACGAGCAGTACTTC.

The V gene is TRBV18, the J gene TRBJ1-1, with D possibly matching TRBD1 (5 bases). The V end lost 4 bases, the J end lost 3 bases, and 18 bases lay between the germline ends. The CDR3 contains 16 residues. Per germline, CDR1 KGHSH and CDR2 LQKENI. The CDR3 region is CASSRPQGSVDTEAFF. CDR3 nucleotide sequence: TGTGCCAGCTCACGACCTCAGGGATCGGTGGACACTGAAGCTTTCTTT.

As for this clone: The junction does not match germline at one end; this may be a read error. This chain joins TRBV7-9 and TRBJ1-6; D is unresolved. Per germline, CDR1 SEHNR and CDR2 FQNEAQ (reference sequence). This CDR3 spans 12 amino acids. The CDR3 loop reads CSSGFGDSPLHF. DNA for the CDR3: TGTTCCAGCGGGTTCGGGGATTCACCCCTCCACTTT. The full variable domain, rest sourced from reference TRBV7-9 and TRBJ1-6, is DTGVSQNPRHKITKRGQNVTFRCDPISEHNRLYWYRQTLGQGPEFLTYFQNEAQLEKSRLLSDRFSAERPKGSFSTLEIQRTEQGDSAMYLCSSGFGDSPLHFGNGTRLTVT.

Points on this clone: At one of its ends the junction is not consistent with the germline gene, which may arise from a read error. The rearrangement links TRBV7-9 to TRBJ2-7; 11 positions match TRBD1. CDR1 is SEHNR, CDR2 FQNEAQ, per germline (reference sequence). The CDR3 length is 16 residues. CDR3 nucleotides: TGTTCCAGCAGCCCGAGTGCACGGACAGGGGGCAACGAGCAGTACTTC. It specifies CSSSPSARTGGNEQYF.

The gene calls are TRBV5-1 and TRBJ2-6; 7 bases line up with TRBD1. The CDR3 extends over 19 amino acids. CDR1 and CDR2 (germline): SGHRS, YFSETQ. Trimming took 0 bases from V and 0 from J; bases not matched to a gene: 9. The CDR3 nucleotides are TGCGCCAGCAGCTTGGGTATCGGCAGGGGGAGCTCTGGGGCCAACGTCCTGACTTTC. Its translation is CASSLGIGRGSSGANVLTF.

The CDR3 sequence: CASSSLYEQYF. The CDR3 bases are TGTGCCAGCAGCTCCCTCTACGAGCAGTACTTC. The gene calls are TRBV5-6 and TRBJ2-7, with D unclear. The germline V and J ends were trimmed by 3 bases and 3 bases, with 4 bases remaining between them. Germline V CDR1 and CDR2: SGHDT, YYEEEE. The CDR3 is made up of 11 amino acids.

The chain combines TRBV5-5 with TRBJ2-7; D is perhaps TRBD1 (5 bases). This CDR3 spans 15 amino acids. V lost 4 bases, J lost 0 bases, and 14 bases lay in between. CDR1 and CDR2 (germline): SGHKS, YYEKEE (reference sequence). CDR3 coding DNA: TGTGCCAGCAGCCCACAGGAGCCACTCTCCTACGAGCAGTACTTC. It is translated as CASSPQEPLSYEQYF.

The chain couples TRBV5-4 to TRBJ2-7; TRBD2 matches 8 bases. The CDR3 length is 15 residues. The germline gives CDR1 SGHNT, CDR2 YYREEE (reference sequence). Unmatched junction bases numbered 5, after V lost 0 bases and J lost 3 bases. CDR3 residues: CASSLGSGGGYEQYF. CDR3 bases: TGTGCCAGCAGCTTGGGGTCCGGGGGGGGCTACGAGCAGTACTTC.

The chain combines TRBV10-3 with TRBJ2-7; 11 bases map to TRBD2. The CDR3 covers 13 residues. CDR1 ENHRY and CDR2 SYGVKD come from the germline V gene. The V gene end was trimmed by 10 bases and the J gene end by 3 bases; junction bases not matched to a gene: 5. CDR3 protein: CATGGTSGYEQYF. The DNA of the CDR3 is TGTGCCACCGGGGGGACTAGCGGCTACGAGCAGTACTTC.

The gene calls are TRBV27 and TRBJ1-6, with a tentative D call TRBD1 (6 bases). V lost 0 bases, J lost 6 bases, and 12 bases lay in between. The CDR3 has 16 residues. The germline CDR1 and CDR2 sequences are MNHEY and SMNVEV (reference sequence). The CDR3 region has the DNA TGTGCCAGCAGTTTATCCAGGGGCATCGGTAATTCACCCCTCCACTTT. The encoded protein is CASSLSRGIGNSPLHF.

The genes are TRBV6-5 and TRBJ2-7; D possibly corresponds to TRBD1 (5 bases). V was pared by 5 bases and J by 2 bases, with 10 bases between. In germline, CDR1 is MNHEY, CDR2 SVGAGI. The CDR3 length is 13 residues. The CDR3 loop reads CASSTRAPYEQYF. CDR3 coding DNA: TGTGCCAGCAGTACCAGGGCTCCCTACGAGCAGTACTTC.

The chain couples TRBV6-1 to TRBJ2-2; D might be TRBD1 (6 bases). Trimming removed 6 bases from V and 6 bases from J, with 11 bases in between. Germline V gene data show CDR1 as MNHNS and CDR2 as SASEGT. This CDR3 comprises 13 residues. The CDR3 DNA sequence: TGTGCCAGCAGACCCACAGGGCCCGGGGAGCTGTTTTTT. Translating it yields CASRPTGPGELFF.

J is TRBJ2-5 and V is TRBV5-1; 9 bases fit TRBD1. The CDR3 runs 14 residues. The germline gives CDR1 SGHRS, CDR2 YFSETQ. The ends lost 4 bases at V and 4 bases at J; junction bases unmatched: 5. The DNA of the CDR3 is TGCGCCAGCAGCCAGGGACAGGGTGGAGAGACCCAGTACTTC. This sequence encodes CASSQGQGGETQYF.

The chain couples TRBV9 to TRBJ1-5; 8 bases map to TRBD1. The J segment lost 7 bases and the V segment lost 4 bases, leaving 10 bases of the junction unmatched. The germline gives CDR1 SGDLS, CDR2 YYNGEE. This CDR3 spans 15 amino acids. CDR3 sequence reads: CASSREGQGEQPQHF. The DNA for the CDR3 is TGTGCCAGCAGCCGTGAAGGACAGGGAGAACAGCCCCAGCATTTT.

The V and J genes are TRBV19 and TRBJ1-1; D remains ambiguous. V was cut by 0 bases and J by 5 bases, with 16 bases left in between. From germline, CDR1 is LNHDA and CDR2 SQIVND (reference sequence). CDR3 length: 16 residues. CDR3 DNA: TGTGCCAGTAGTATAGATCACGAGGGTCTGTGGACTGAAGCTTTCTTT. Residues: CASSIDHEGLWTEAFF.

This clone has just a few counts. The chain employs TRBV9 and TRBJ2-1; 11 bases agree with TRBD2. The CDR3 has 15 amino acids. Germline CDR1 reads SGDLS; CDR2 reads YYNGEE. V was pared by 2 bases and J by 3 bases, with 1 base of the junction left unmatched. The CDR3 DNA reads as TGTGCCAGCAGCGTGACTAGCGGGGTCTACAATGAGCAGTTCTTC. This translates into CASSVTSGVYNEQFF.